This T cell receptor beta chain was retrieved from a study of spatial heterogeneity in lung cancer (dated by TCRdb to between 2018 and 2021). For context, the study as a whole: More beta-chain than alpha-chain transcripts were consistently detected, likely reflecting higher beta-chain transcript abundance. The study quantitatively compared TCR alpha and beta repertoires across multiple tumor regions, matched nontumor lung and blood in non-small cell lung cancer. TCR repertoire features were related to nonsynonymous mutation counts determined by whole-exome sequencing of tumor tissue. In the raw uncorrected reads, each unique combination of TCR and UMI appeared more than ten times on average. At surgery, some 220 tumor regions, roughly 63 matched nontumor lung samples and 50 to 60 PBMC samples were TCR-sequenced for both alpha and beta chains.

Reading the label with the study, this specimen's time point is: sample taken at primary tumor resection. Samples were obtained from about 69 patients with early-stage, untreated non-small cell lung cancer from the lung TRACERx cohort. TCR sequencing used whole RNA extracted from tumor and nontumor lung tissue, or from cryopreserved PBMC samples, without cell sorting. Patients were selected for TCR sequencing only if sufficient RNA was available from at least two tumor regions. CDR1 and CDR2 (SGHRS, YFSETQ) derive from the germline V gene. The junction carries 13 bases between V and J, which are trimmed by 4 bases and 12 bases respectively. Measured from the cysteine to the phenylalanine, the CDR3 is 12 residues long. Just the 36-base CDR3 DNA is kept, in frame starting at base 1. Results and caveats for the whole study, not just this receptor: Ubiquitous expanded tumor TCRs showed up in blood more often at tumor resection than at routine follow-up. Additional single-cell paired TCR alpha and beta sequencing was considered necessary to confirm, at a functional level, the hypothesis that regional TCRs recognize regional mutations.

Library construction relied on 5' RACE. Sequencing used a NextSeq 500. The TCR library protocol attached a unique molecular identifier to each TCR cDNA molecule to allow correction of PCR and sequencing errors. In the source study's methods: TCR identification, UMI-based error correction and CDR3 extraction were all carried out with Decombinator tools. Expanded TCRs were defined as those above a frequency of 2 per 1,000, corresponding to the top 1% of the tumor frequency distribution. Each repertoire was subsampled 100 times to 5,000 TCRs, after which Renyi diversity was computed with the R vegan package. CDR3 similarity networks were constructed using string-kernel similarity of amino acid triplets, with links drawn between CDR3s whose pairwise similarity was above 0.82. The public reads were reprocessed in TCRdb via fastp at Q25 and MiXCR, keeping in-frame beta chains. All rows with the same CDR3 protein become a single entry with the most common DNA and genes. The authors' filters were not applied to this entry. The sample table contains under 50,000 distinct CDR3 sequences; only one count was recorded for 5% to 6.5% of them. The leading ten clones occupy approximately 24% of the sample.

This clonotype was picked up a small number of times. Its antigen is unknown. No quality values exist for individual bases; no much larger clone is one base distant. The specimen comprised PBMCs, sampled at surgery. The sequence was collected from a female donor with early-stage non-small cell lung cancer. The receptor chain draws on TRBV5-1 and TRBJ1-4; the D gene identity is not certain. The CDR3 reads CASSRALKELFF. The nucleotide sequence is TGCGCCAGCAGCCGAGCCTTGAAAGAACTGTTTTTT. The CDR3, completed at both ends by the reference TRBV5-1 and TRBJ1-4 genes, gives the full variable domain KAGVTQTPRYLIKTRGQQVTLSCSPISGHRSVSWYQQTPGQGLQFLFEYFSETQRNKGNFPGRFSGRQFSNSRSEMNVSTLELGDSALYLCASSRALKELFFGSGTQLSVL.